This T cell receptor (beta chain) came from a study of T-cell memory formation after mild COVID-19. TCRdb reprocessed the 5' RACE reads with MiXCR, giving one entry per CDR3 protein. The sample comprises 350,000 to 500,000 distinct CDR3 sequences, 23% of which are singletons, and roughly 13% rests with the top ten. The source of this sequence is an adult woman who had mild COVID-19 (a few samples of this study predate the infection). Cell type and time point are not known. Sequenced input: PBMCs or a T cell subset sorted from them (not recorded which).

CDR3 DNA sequence: TGTGCCAGCAGCCAACGTCAGGGGGACTCTAATGAAAAACTGTTTTTT. Its translation is CASSQRQGDSNEKLFF. This sequence joins TRBV4-2 and TRBJ1-4; TRBD1 matches at 7 bases. Germline lookup yields CDR1 LGHNA and CDR2 YNFKEQ. V trimming: 2 bases; J trimming: 3 bases; junction bases outside the gene matches: 6. The CDR3 consists of 16 residues.